This record concerns one T cell receptor beta chain sequence. No antigen is known for it. This specimen comes from a study of blood T cells in healthy people across ages. Study-wide results and caveats: Significant beta diversity loss was already apparent by age about 42, declining roughly linearly. One million T cells yielded diversity estimates that were considered underestimates. The percentage of naive T cells correlated strongly with TCR beta diversity.

Each individual donor underwent a draw of approximately 9.6 milliliters of peripheral blood. Next came a second PCR, run for about 6 to 12 cycles, which used a sample-barcoded 5' primer along with a J-beta primer mix. From the 5' RACE reads, TCRdb called clonotypes with MiXCR, one entry per CDR3 protein. The data show 980,000 or so distinct CDR3 sequences, with 40% to 60% seen just once and around an eighth held by the top ten. Sequenced input: blood. The clonotype was recovered from a man aged 30 to 45 in good health.

The CDR3 DNA reads TGTGCCAGCAGTACTCCGGGGGGGCCAGTCGAGCAGTACTTC. Protein product: CASSTPGGPVEQYF. This chain links TRBV2 with TRBJ2-7; 8 bases agree with TRBD2. The CDR3 covers 14 residues. V shed 5 bases, J shed 6 bases, and the junction held 9 bases outside the gene matches. Germline loops: CDR1 SNHLY, CDR2 FYNNEI.